The rows below give T cell receptor beta chains drawn from one sample of a study of T-cell memory formation after mild COVID-19. TCRdb processed the 5' RACE reads anew with MiXCR; each CDR3 protein has one entry. The repertoire holds hundreds of thousands of distinct CDR3 sequences, 15% to 20% seen once, with around an eighth in the top ten. Sequences were obtained from PBMCs or a T cell subset sorted from them (not recorded which). The source of these receptors is an adult woman who had mild COVID-19 (a few samples of this study predate the infection). Cell type and time point are not known. CDR3s include the opening cysteine and the closing phenylalanine or tryptophan. D genes are given only for firm matches. Size values are once, few and many counts, or a class for expanded clones, and some rows have none.

J: TRBJ2-7
D: .
V: TRBV15
size: .
CDR3: CATSSGQGSSYEQYF
DNA: TGTGCCACCAGCAGTGGTCAGGGTAGCTCCTACGAGCAGTACTTC

J: TRBJ2-7
D: .
V: TRBV10-3
size: .
CDR3: CAISQNSYEQYF
DNA: TGTGCCATCAGTCAAAACTCCTACGAGCAGTACTTC

J: TRBJ2-7
D: .
V: TRBV19
size: few
CDR3: CASSIQLIAHPYEQYF
DNA: TGTGCCAGTAGTATCCAGCTTATCGCCCATCCCTACGAGCAGTACTTC

J: TRBJ2-5
D: .
V: TRBV14
size: .
CDR3: CASSQDTIGLGQETQYF
DNA: TGTGCCAGCAGCCAGGACACGATAGGTCTCGGGCAAGAGACCCAGTACTTC

J: TRBJ2-7
D: TRBD2
V: TRBV29-1
size: .
CDR3: CSVEGGTSGKPYEQYF
DNA: TGCAGCGTTGAAGGGGGGACTAGCGGGAAACCCTACGAGCAGTACTTC

J: TRBJ2-7
D: .
V: TRBV6-5
size: .
CDR3: CASSSLGIGEQYF
DNA: TGTGCCAGCAGTTCCCTCGGGATAGGCGAGCAGTACTTC

J: TRBJ2-7
D: .
V: TRBV15
size: .
CDR3: CATSRGLRYEQYF
DNA: TGTGCCACCAGCAGGGGACTTCGCTACGAGCAGTACTTC

J: TRBJ2-7
D: .
V: TRBV24-1
size: few
CDR3: CATSDHYQPYEQYF
DNA: TGTGCCACCAGTGATCACTACCAGCCCTACGAGCAGTACTTC

J: TRBJ1-4
D: .
V: TRBV6-5
size: .
CDR3: CASSYSTGGSEKLFF
DNA: TGTGCCAGCAGTTACTCGACAGGTGGGAGTGAAAAACTGTTTTTT

J: TRBJ2-5
D: TRBD2
V: TRBV27
size: .
CDR3: CASRRHRDYIQETQYF
DNA: TGTGCCAGCAGGCGACACCGGGACTACATCCAAGAGACCCAGTACTTC

J: TRBJ2-1
D: TRBD1
V: TRBV29-1
size: few
CDR3: CSVAAIQGDNEQFF
DNA: TGCAGCGTTGCCGCCATACAGGGGGACAATGAGCAGTTCTTC

J: TRBJ2-3
D: .
V: TRBV15
size: .
CDR3: CATSSRLADADTQYF
DNA: TGTGCCACCAGCTCGCGACTCGCGGACGCAGATACGCAGTATTTT

J: TRBJ2-2
D: TRBD2
V: TRBV6-1
size: .
CDR3: CASSSLLAGSANTGELFF
DNA: TGTGCCAGCAGTTCTCTACTAGCGGGCAGCGCGAACACCGGGGAGCTGTTTTTT

J: TRBJ2-4
D: TRBD2
V: TRBV5-6
size: .
CDR3: CASSLPRRGGLAKNIQYF
DNA: TGTGCCAGCAGCCTACCGAGGCGGGGGGGGCTAGCCAAAAACATTCAGTACTTC